Listed here are 13 T cell receptor beta chains from one sample, sequenced in a study of STAT5B mutations in CD4+ large granular lymphocyte leukemia. Here immunoSEQ multiplex PCR was the method, and the copy in TCRdb shows in-frame clones only, minus some. The sample has tens of thousands of clones, around 81% seen once. Material for sequencing was CD4+ T cells from blood buffy coats. The receptors were sampled from a human donor in good health.

CDR3 nucleotides: TGCGCCAGCAGCTTGGCCTTGGGACACCTGAACACTGAAGCTTTCTTT. Encoded protein: CASSLALGHLNTEAFF. This chain connects TRBV5-1 to TRBJ1-1; tentative D call: TRBD1 (6 bases). The CDR3 contains 16 residues. Trimming removed 0 bases at V and 0 bases at J, with 12 bases between. From germline, CDR1 is SGHRS and CDR2 YFSETQ.

The sample holds one count of this clone. The V gene is TRBV9, the J gene TRBJ2-3, with 7 bases aligning to TRBD2. The CDR3 length is 16 residues. The junction had 8 bases not matched to a gene; V was cut back by 0 bases and J by 4 bases. Germline lookup yields CDR1 SGDLS and CDR2 YYNGEE. CDR3 protein: CASSVGPAGTADTQYF. In nucleotides, the CDR3 is TGTGCCAGCAGCGTAGGGCCAGCGGGAACGGCAGATACGCAGTATTTT.

V usage is TRBV7-2 and J usage is TRBJ1-2; D not certain. From germline, CDR1 is SGHTA and CDR2 FQGNSA. CDR3 length: 13 residues. V lost 3 bases to trimming and J lost 1 base, with 6 bases between them. The CDR3 region has the DNA TGTGCCAGCAGCTTCTACAGTAACTATGGCTACACCTTC. It is translated as CASSFYSNYGYTF.

The V gene is TRBV5-6, the J gene TRBJ2-5; the D gene is possibly TRBD1 (6 bases). The CDR3 contains 15 residues. V lost 1 base to trimming and J lost 2 bases, with 12 bases between them. CDR1 SGHDT and CDR2 YYEEEE come from the germline V gene. The CDR3 coding sequence is TGTGCCAGCAGCTTGAACTGGGGGCTACAAGAGACCCAGTACTTC. It yields the protein CASSLNWGLQETQYF.

The gene calls are TRBV6-4 and TRBJ2-3; D call uncertain. This CDR3 region has 14 residues. V shed 3 bases and J shed 7 bases, with 14 bases lying between them. From germline, CDR1 is MRHNA and CDR2 SNTAGT. CDR3 nucleotide sequence: TGTGCCAGCAGTGAGAGCGTTAGGATCAATACGCAGTATTTT. Translation gives CASSESVRINTQYF.

This chain links TRBV19 with TRBJ2-1, with 7 nucleotides matching TRBD1. V was clipped by 1 base and J by 9 bases; unmatched bases: 6. Germline V gene data show CDR1 as LNHDA and CDR2 as SQIVND (reference sequence). This CDR3 comprises 14 residues. CDR3 sequence: CASSIGVGQVEQFF. The CDR3 DNA sequence: TGTGCCAGTAGTATAGGGGTAGGACAGGTTGAGCAGTTCTTC.

J is TRBJ2-1 and V is TRBV6-4, with a possible D match to TRBD1 (5 bases). V lost 10 bases and J lost 1, with 20 bases in between. The germline V gene encodes CDR1 MRHNA and CDR2 SNTAGT. The CDR3 totals 16 residues. Here the CDR3 reads CATATVVGKSYNEQFF. In nucleotides, the CDR3 is TGTGCCACCGCGACAGTAGTTGGTAAGTCCTACAATGAGCAGTTCTTC.

By sample fraction, this clone is medium-sized. The chain joins TRBV5-1 to TRBJ2-7; D remains unclear. The germline V and J ends were trimmed by 4 bases and 0 bases, with 11 bases remaining between them. The germline gives CDR1 SGHRS, CDR2 YFSETQ. The CDR3 totals 14 residues. The CDR3 sequence: CASSDQLSSYEQYF. The CDR3 DNA reads as TGCGCCAGCAGCGATCAGCTTAGCTCCTACGAGCAGTACTTC.

This clone was picked up a small number of times. This chain uses TRBV5-1 with TRBJ1-2, with TRBD1 as a possible D gene (6 bases). CDR3 length: 13 amino acids. Germline V gene data show CDR1 as SGHRS and CDR2 as YFSETQ. Between the trimmed V and J ends, which lost 5 bases and 3 bases, there was a span of 11 bases. CDR3 nucleotide sequence: TGCGCCAGCAGAGACTCAGGGGACTATGGCTACACCTTC. Encoded protein: CASRDSGDYGYTF.

V and J are TRBV27 and TRBJ1-2; 7 bases are a match to TRBD1. Unmatched junction bases numbered 2, after V lost 2 bases and J lost 2 bases. The CDR3 totals 14 residues. In germline, CDR1 is MNHEY, CDR2 SMNVEV (reference sequence). The CDR3 sequence is CASSLGDSNYGYTF. The CDR3 DNA follows: TGTGCCAGCAGTTTAGGGGACAGCAACTATGGCTACACCTTC.

This chain connects TRBV27 to TRBJ2-7; D gene uncertain. Germline V gives CDR1 MNHEY, CDR2 SMNVEV (reference sequence). The V gene lost 5 bases and the J gene lost 0 bases, with 11 bases spanning the gap. CDR3 length: 14 residues. CDR3 region: CASSPQGISYEQYF. DNA for the CDR3: TGTGCCAGCAGTCCCCAAGGGATCTCCTACGAGCAGTACTTC.

This clone was seen a handful of times. The CDR3 nucleotides read TGTGCCAGCAGTTGGGTGGTCGGCGCTAACTATGGCTACACCTTC. Protein: CASSWVVGANYGYTF. J is TRBJ1-2 and V is TRBV28; D is uncertain. V was shortened by 4 bases and J by 0 bases, with 12 bases between the two germline ends. CDR1 and CDR2 (germline): MDHEN, SYDVKM. This CDR3 has 15 residues.

This rearrangement joins TRBV2 to TRBJ1-3, with 9 bases matching TRBD1. The CDR3 consists of 16 residues. With 3 bases clipped from V and 0 bases from J, the junction kept 3 bases outside the gene matches. Per the germline V gene, CDR1 is SNHLY and CDR2 is FYNNEI. CDR3 bases: TGTGCCAGCAGTGAGGACAGGGGCTTCTCTGGAAACACCATATATTTT. This encodes CASSEDRGFSGNTIYF.